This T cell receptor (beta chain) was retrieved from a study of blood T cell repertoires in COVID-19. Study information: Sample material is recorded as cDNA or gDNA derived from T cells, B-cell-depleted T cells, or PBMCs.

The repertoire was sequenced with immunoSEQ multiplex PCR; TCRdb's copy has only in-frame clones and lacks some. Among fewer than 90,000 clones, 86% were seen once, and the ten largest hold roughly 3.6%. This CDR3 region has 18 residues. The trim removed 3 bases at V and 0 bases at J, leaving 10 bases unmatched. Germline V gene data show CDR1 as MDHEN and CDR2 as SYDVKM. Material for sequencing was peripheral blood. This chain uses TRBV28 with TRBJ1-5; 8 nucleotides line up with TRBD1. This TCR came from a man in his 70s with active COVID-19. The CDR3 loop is CASSLGQGARDSNQPQHF. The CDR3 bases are TGTGCCAGCAGTTTGGGGCAGGGGGCGCGGGATAGCAATCAGCCCCAGCATTTT.